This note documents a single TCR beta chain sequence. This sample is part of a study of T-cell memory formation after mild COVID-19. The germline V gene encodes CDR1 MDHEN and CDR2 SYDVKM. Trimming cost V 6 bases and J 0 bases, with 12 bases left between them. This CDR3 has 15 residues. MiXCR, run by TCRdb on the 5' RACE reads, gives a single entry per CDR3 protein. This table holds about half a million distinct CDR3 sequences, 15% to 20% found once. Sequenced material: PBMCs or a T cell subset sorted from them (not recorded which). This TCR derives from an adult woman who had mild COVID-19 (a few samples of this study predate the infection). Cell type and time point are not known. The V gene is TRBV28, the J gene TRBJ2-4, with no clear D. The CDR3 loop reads CASSNLKIAKNIQYF. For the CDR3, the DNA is TGTGCCAGCAGCAACCTAAAAATAGCCAAAAACATTCAGTACTTC.